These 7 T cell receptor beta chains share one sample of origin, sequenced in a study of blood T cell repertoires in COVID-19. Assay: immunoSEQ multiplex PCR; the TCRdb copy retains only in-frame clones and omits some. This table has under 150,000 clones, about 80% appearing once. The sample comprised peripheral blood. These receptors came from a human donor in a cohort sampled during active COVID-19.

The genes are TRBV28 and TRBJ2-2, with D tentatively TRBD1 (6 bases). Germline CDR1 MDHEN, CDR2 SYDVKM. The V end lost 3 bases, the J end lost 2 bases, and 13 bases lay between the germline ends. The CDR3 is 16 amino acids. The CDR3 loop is CASSFKGTSNTGELFF. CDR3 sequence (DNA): TGTGCCAGCAGTTTTAAGGGGACATCTAACACCGGGGAGCTGTTTTTT.

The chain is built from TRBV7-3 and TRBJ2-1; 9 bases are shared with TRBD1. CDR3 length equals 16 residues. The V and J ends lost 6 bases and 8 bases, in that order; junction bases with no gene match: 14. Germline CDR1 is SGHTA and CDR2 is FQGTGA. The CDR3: CASSPAPGQGFDEQFF. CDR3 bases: TGTGCCAGCAGTCCGGCACCGGGACAGGGATTCGATGAGCAGTTCTTC.

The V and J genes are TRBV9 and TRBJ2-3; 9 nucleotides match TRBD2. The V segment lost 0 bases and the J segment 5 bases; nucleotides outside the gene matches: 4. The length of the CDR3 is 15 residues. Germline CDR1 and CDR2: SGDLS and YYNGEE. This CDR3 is CASSVGNSGGDTQYF. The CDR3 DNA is TGTGCCAGCAGCGTAGGAAATAGCGGGGGAGATACGCAGTATTTT.

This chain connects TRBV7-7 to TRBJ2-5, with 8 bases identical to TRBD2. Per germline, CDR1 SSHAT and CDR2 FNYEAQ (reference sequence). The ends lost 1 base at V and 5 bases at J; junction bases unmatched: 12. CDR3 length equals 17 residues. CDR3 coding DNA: TGTGCCAGCAGCTTAGGGGCGGGAGGAATCCTAACGGAGACCCAGTACTTC. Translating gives CASSLGAGGILTETQYF. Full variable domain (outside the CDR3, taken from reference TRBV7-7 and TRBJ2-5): GAGVSQSPRYKVTKRGQDVTLRCDPISSHATLYWYQQALGQGPEFLTYFNYEAQPDKSGLPSDRFSAERPEGSISTLTIQRTEQRDSAMYRCASSLGAGGILTETQYFGPGTRLLVL.

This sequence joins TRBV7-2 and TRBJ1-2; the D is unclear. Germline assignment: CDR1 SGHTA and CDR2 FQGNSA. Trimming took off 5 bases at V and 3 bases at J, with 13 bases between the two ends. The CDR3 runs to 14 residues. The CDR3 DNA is TGTGCCAGCAGCCAAGCGGCGGCACACTATGGCTACACCTTC. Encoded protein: CASSQAAAHYGYTF.

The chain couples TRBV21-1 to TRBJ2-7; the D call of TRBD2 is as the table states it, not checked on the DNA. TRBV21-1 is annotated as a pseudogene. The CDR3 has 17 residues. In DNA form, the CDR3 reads TGTGCCAGCAGCAAAGACGGGAGAGACGGGAGGTCGTACGAGCAGTACTTC. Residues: CASSKDGRDGRSYEQYF.

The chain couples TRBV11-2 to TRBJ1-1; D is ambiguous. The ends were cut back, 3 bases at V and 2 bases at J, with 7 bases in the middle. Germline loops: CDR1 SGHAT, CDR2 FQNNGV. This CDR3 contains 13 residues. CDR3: CASSFSVNTEAFF. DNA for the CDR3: TGTGCCAGCAGCTTTAGTGTTAACACTGAAGCTTTCTTT.